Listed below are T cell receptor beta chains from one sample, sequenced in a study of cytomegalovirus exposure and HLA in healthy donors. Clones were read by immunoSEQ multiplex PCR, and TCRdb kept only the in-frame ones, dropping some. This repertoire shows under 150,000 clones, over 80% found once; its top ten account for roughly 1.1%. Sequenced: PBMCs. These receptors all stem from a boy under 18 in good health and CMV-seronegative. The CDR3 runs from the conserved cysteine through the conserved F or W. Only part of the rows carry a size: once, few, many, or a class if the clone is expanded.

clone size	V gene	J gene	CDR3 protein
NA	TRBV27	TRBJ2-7	CASSLSVSGEYEQYF
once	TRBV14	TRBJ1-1	CASSQGTQGYNTEAFF
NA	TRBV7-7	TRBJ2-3	CASSLSERGTDTQYF
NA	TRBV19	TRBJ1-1	CASQTGGNTEAFF
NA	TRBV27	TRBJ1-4	CASRTGGAREKLFF
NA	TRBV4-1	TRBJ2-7	CASSQIPGTGSYEQYF
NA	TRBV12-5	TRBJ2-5	CASGNEETQYF
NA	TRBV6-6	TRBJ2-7	CASSLRDWGSEQYF
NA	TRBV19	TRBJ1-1	CASSIARGSEAFF
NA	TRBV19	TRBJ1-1	CASSISKGSEAFF
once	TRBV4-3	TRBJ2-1	CASSQEVVAGGVEQFF
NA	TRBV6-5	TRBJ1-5	CASSPGQGGRPQHF
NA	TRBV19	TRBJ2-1	CASSIGPGLDSYNEQFF
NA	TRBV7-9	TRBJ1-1	CAGLGRGTEAFF
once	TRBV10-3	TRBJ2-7	CAISESASVYEQYF
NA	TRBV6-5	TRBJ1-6	CASRRRGAYNSPLHF
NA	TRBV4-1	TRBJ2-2	CASSQDPTGSQFF
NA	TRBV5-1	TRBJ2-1	CASRSSAPLYNEQFF
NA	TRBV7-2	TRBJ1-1	CASSWELGSAAFF
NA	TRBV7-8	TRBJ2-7	CASSPREPGNYEQYF
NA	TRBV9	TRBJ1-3	CASSVDTGPPGNTIYF
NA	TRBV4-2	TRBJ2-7	CASSQEFGGVVGYEQYF
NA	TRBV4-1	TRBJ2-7	CASSLLAGRVSYEQYF
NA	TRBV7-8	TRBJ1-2	CASSSRAYYGYTF
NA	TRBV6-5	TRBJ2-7	CASSPTQSYEQYF
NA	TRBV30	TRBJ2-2	CAWSSAGGPTGELFF
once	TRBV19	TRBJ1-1	CASSIRAGGNTEAFF
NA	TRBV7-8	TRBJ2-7	CASSSRTGRGGNEQYF
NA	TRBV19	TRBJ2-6	CASGQQGPGANVLTF
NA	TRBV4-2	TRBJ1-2	CASSQDSDFFYGYTF
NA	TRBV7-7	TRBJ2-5	CASSPGTGETQYF
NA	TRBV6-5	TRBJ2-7	CASSYSGYLSYEQYF
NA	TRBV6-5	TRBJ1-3	CASSSGVGNTIYF
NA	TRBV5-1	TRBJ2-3	CASSLIGGAQYF
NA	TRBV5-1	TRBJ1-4	CASSRGGMDEKLFF
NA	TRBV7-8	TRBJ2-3	CATSFGTSGEGAQYF
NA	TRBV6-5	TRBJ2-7	CASSPGHTYEQYF
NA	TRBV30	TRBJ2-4	CAWRTREGRNIQYF